A selection of T cell receptor beta chains follows, all from one sample in a study of blood T cell repertoires in COVID-19. Clones were read by immunoSEQ multiplex PCR, and TCRdb kept only the in-frame ones, dropping some. The table shows tens of thousands of clones, with about nine tenths occurring only once. The sample consisted of peripheral blood. Receptor source: a woman in her 70s with acute or convalescent COVID-19. Each CDR3 is given with its conserved first and last residue. The D gene is left open where the match is weak. Some rows have no size entry. The others give once, few or many, or a class for an expanded clone.

TRBV25-1,TRBJ1-4,-,-,CASSAIGVEGRLFF,TGTGCCAGCAGTGCTATCGGGGTAGAAGGGAGGCTGTTTTTT
TRBV18,TRBJ2-6,-,TRBD1,CASSPGQDRSSGANVLTF,TGTGCCAGCTCACCGGGACAGGACAGATCTTCTGGGGCCAACGTCCTGACTTTC
TRBV29-1,TRBJ1-1,few,-,CSVDPTGYLYTEAFF,TGCAGCGTTGACCCGACAGGATATCTGTACACTGAAGCTTTCTTT
TRBV7-9,TRBJ2-3,-,-,CASSAEDTQYF,TGTGCCAGCAGCGCCGAGGATACGCAGTATTTT
TRBV2,TRBJ1-5,few,-,CASRDYMERQPQHF,TGTGCCAGCAGAGATTATATGGAGAGGCAGCCCCAGCATTTT
TRBV5-6,TRBJ1-1,-,-,CASSVMRGTMNTEAFF,TGTGCCAGCAGCGTTATGCGGGGAACAATGAACACTGAAGCTTTCTTT
TRBV11-2,TRBJ2-1,-,TRBD1,CASSSQGAGSYNEQFF,TGTGCCAGCAGCTCACAGGGGGCGGGCTCCTACAATGAGCAGTTCTTC
TRBV4-1,TRBJ1-3,few,-,CASSQEPGNTIYF,TGCGCCAGCAGCCAGGAGCCTGGAAACACCATATATTTT
TRBV28,TRBJ2-5,-,-,CASSSPQGTETQYF,TGTGCCAGCAGTTCGCCCCAGGGAACAGAGACCCAGTACTTC
TRBV18,TRBJ1-5,-,-,CASAQQGNQPQHF,TGTGCCAGCGCGCAACAGGGCAATCAGCCCCAGCATTTT
TRBV18,TRBJ2-1,-,TRBD1,CASVQDRASSYNEQFF,TGTGCCAGCGTTCAGGACAGGGCAAGCTCCTACAATGAGCAGTTCTTC
TRBV5-1,TRBJ1-2,once,-,CASSLASQLYGYTF,TGCGCCAGCAGCTTGGCTTCCCAACTCTATGGCTACACCTTC